This T cell receptor beta chain was obtained from a study of T-cell memory formation after mild COVID-19. Points from the study as a whole: A subset of responding clones appeared in pre-infection memory, suggesting cross-reactive memory joined. Most CD4+ clones that shrank were in CM and EM, while CD8+ ones turned up in EMRA.

V was pared by 1 base and J by 1 base, with 10 bases between. This CDR3 region has 15 residues. The germline CDR1 and CDR2 sequences are SGHVS and FNYEAQ. In regard to this clonotype: Antigen unknown.

Barcoded TCR alpha and TCR beta cDNA libraries with UMIs came from 5'RACE using constant-segment primers. In TCRdb, the 5' RACE reads were re-called with MiXCR into one record per CDR3 protein. This table has 470,000 or so distinct CDR3 sequences, 25% appearing once. This clonotype originated in an adult woman who had mild COVID-19 (a few samples of this study predate the infection). Cell type and time point are not known. V and J are TRBV7-6 and TRBJ2-5; no reliable D call. Material for sequencing was PBMCs or a T cell subset sorted from them (not recorded which). CDR3 sequence: CASSLGYLLQETQYF. The CDR3 DNA is TGTGCCAGCAGCTTAGGCTACCTACTCCAAGAGACCCAGTACTTC.